This T cell receptor beta chain derives from a study of T-cell memory formation after mild COVID-19. Study details: Largely donor-specific TCR clusters were found. Study-wide results and limits: Day 37-peaking second-wave clones had unconfirmed SARS-CoV-2 specificity. Among contracting clones, CD4+ were mainly CM/EM and CD8+ enriched in EMRA.

As to this clonotype: No antigen is known for it.

There are 16 residues in the CDR3. CDR1 MGHRA and CDR2 YSYEKL come from the germline V gene. Trimming removed 4 bases from V and 7 bases from J, with 22 bases in between. 5'RACE with constant-segment primers built TCRalpha and TCRbeta cDNA libraries with UMIs. TCRdb called the 5' RACE reads again in MiXCR, with one record for every CDR3 protein. Here the sample spans some 200,000 distinct CDR3 sequences, 20% to 25% being singletons. Sequenced material: PBMCs or a T cell subset sorted from them (not recorded which). This chain links TRBV4-1 with TRBJ1-2; a weak D match, TRBD1 (6 bases). The sequence was collected from an adult woman who had mild COVID-19 (a few samples of this study predate the infection). Cell type and time point are not known. CDR3 protein: CASSPQADSGFGGYTF. The CDR3 bases are TGCGCCAGCAGCCCTCAGGCGGACAGCGGCTTCGGTGGCTACACCTTC.